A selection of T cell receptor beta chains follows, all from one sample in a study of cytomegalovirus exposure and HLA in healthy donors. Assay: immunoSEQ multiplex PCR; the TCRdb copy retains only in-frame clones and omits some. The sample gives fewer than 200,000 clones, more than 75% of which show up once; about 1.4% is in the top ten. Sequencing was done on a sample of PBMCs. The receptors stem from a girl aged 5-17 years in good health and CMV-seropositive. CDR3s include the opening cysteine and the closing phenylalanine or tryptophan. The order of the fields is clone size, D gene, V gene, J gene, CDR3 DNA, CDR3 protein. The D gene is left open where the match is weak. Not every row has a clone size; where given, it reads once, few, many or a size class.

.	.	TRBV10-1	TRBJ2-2	TGCGCCAGCAGTGAGTCGCAGGGGGGCATCACCGGGGAGCTGTTTTTT	CASSESQGGITGELFF
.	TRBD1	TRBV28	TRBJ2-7	TGTGCCAGCAGTTCCTCCACCCCCGGGACAGGGAAATCCTACGAGCAGTACTTC	CASSSSTPGTGKSYEQYF
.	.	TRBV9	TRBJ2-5	TGTGCCAGCAGCGCGGGGGGAGGGGGTCGGGTTGAGACCCAGTACTTC	CASSAGGGGRVETQYF
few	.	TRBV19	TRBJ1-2	TGTGCCAGTAGTATGCGGGACCCAGGTCAGCGTGGCTACACCTTC	CASSMRDPGQRGYTF
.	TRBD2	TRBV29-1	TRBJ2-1	TGCAGCGTTGTAGAACTAGCGGGAGAAGGTGAGCAGTTCTTC	CSVVELAGEGEQFF
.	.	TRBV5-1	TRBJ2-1	TGCGCCAGCAGCTTGTCACGCAACAGAGTAAGTGACAATGAGCAGTTCTTC	CASSLSRNRVSDNEQFF
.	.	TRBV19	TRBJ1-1	TGTGCCAGTAGTAAGGCCAGTTGGAGGGAACTCATGAACACTGAAGCTTTCTTT	CASSKASWRELMNTEAFF
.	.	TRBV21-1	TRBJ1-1	TGTGCCAGCAGCAAAAGGTGGAGGGCTTGTGCTGAAGCTTTCTTT	CASSKRWRACAEAFF
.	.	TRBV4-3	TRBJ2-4	TGCGCCAGCAGCCAAGAGTTGGGGGGGGGCCTCAAAAACATTCAGTACTTC	CASSQELGGGLKNIQYF
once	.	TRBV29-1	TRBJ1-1	TGCAGCGTTTCCATGGGCAGGAACACTGAAGCTTTCTTT	CSVSMGRNTEAFF
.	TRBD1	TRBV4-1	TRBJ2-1	TGCGCCAGCAGCCAAGACTTTGGGACAGGGGCCAATGAGCAGTTCTTC	CASSQDFGTGANEQFF
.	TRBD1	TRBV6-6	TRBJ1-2	TGTGCCAGCAGTTACGAAGGACAGGTCTATGGCTACACCTTC	CASSYEGQVYGYTF
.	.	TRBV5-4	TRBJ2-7	TGTGCCAGCAGCAGACCGACGGTGCGGGGCTCCTACGAGCAGTACTTC	CASSRPTVRGSYEQYF
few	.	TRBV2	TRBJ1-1	TGTGCCAGCAGTGCATGGGGGGGCAACACTGAAGCTTTCTTT	CASSAWGGNTEAFF
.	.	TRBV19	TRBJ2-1	TGTGCCAGTACGCGGCAGTTGGGCTACAATGAGCAGTTCTTC	CASTRQLGYNEQFF
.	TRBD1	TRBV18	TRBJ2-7	TGTGCCAGCTCACAAGCCGGGACAGGGGGTTCCTACGAGCAGTACTTC	CASSQAGTGGSYEQYF
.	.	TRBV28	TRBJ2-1	TGTGCCAGCAGTCTTTACAATGAGCAGTTCTTC	CASSLYNEQFF
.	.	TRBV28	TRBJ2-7	TGTGCCAGCAGTGCTGCCTACGAGCAGTACTTC	CASSAAYEQYF
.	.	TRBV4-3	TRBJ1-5	TGCGCCAGCAGCCAAGATGGGGGCAGTCAGCCCCAGCATTTT	CASSQDGGSQPQHF
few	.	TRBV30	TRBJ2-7	TGTGCCTGGAGGCCAGGGGCCGGAGCCGAGCAGTACTTC	CAWRPGAGAEQYF
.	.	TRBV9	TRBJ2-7	TGTGCCAGCAGCGTAGACGGCGGAAAAACCTACGAGCAGTACTTC	CASSVDGGKTYEQYF
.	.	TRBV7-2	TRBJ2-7	TGTGCCAGCGCTGGAGGGGACGAGCAGTACTTC	CASAGGDEQYF
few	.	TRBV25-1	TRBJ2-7	TGTGCCAGCAGTGAGTGGGACACTCAGCAGTACTTC	CASSEWDTQQYF
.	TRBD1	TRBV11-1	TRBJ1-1	TGTGCCAGCAGCAAGGACAGGGTGACGGAGAACACTGAAGCTTTCTTT	CASSKDRVTENTEAFF
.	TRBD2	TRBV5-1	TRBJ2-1	TGCGCCAGCAGCTTGGGACTAGCGGATGATTCCTACAATGAGCAGTTCTTC	CASSLGLADDSYNEQFF
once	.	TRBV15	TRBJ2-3	TGTGCCACCAGCTTACTGATCGGGGAAGGGGATACGCAGTATTTT	CATSLLIGEGDTQYF
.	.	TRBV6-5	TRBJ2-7	TGTGCCGCCCGGGATCTAGAGGCAGACGAGCAGTACTTC	CAARDLEADEQYF
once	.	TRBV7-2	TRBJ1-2	TGTGCCAGCAGCTTCGGATGGGGCACCTATGGCTACACCTTC	CASSFGWGTYGYTF
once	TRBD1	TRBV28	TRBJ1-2	TGTGCCAGCAGTTTATTGGTCAGGGGGGACGGCCACACCTTC	CASSLLVRGDGHTF
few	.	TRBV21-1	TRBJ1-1	TGTGCCAGCAGCAAGGGGGGTAAAACTGAAGCTTTCTTT	CASSKGGKTEAFF
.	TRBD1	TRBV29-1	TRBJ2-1	TGCAGCGTTGAAGAAGGGGACAGGGAGACCAATGAGCAGTTCTTC	CSVEEGDRETNEQFF
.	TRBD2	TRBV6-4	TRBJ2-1	TGTGCCAGCAGTGATGCTAGCGGGAGTGGGGAGCAGTTCTTC	CASSDASGSGEQFF
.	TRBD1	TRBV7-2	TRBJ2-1	TGTGCTAGCCGGGACAGGACTCCCAATGAGCAGTTCTTC	CASRDRTPNEQFF
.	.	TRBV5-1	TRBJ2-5	TGCGCCAGCAGCCTGTTCGGGACAACACAAGAGACCCAGTACTTC	CASSLFGTTQETQYF
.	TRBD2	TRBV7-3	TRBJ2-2	TGTGCCAGCAGCTTATCTCCGGGGGGCACCGGGGAGCTGTTTTTT	CASSLSPGGTGELFF
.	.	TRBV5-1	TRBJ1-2	TGCGCCAGCAGCTTTGTCGGGACACCTAACTATGGCTACACCTTC	CASSFVGTPNYGYTF
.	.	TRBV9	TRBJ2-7	TGTGCCAGCAGCGTAGGCGGGGTGGGGCGCTCCTACGAGCAGTACTTC	CASSVGGVGRSYEQYF
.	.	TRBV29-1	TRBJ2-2	TGCAGCGTTGAACTAGCGGGGGAGCTGTTTTTT	CSVELAGELFF
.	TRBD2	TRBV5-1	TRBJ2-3	TGCGCCAGCAGCTTTGGGGGACTAGCGGGAGGTAGCACAGATACGCAGTATTTT	CASSFGGLAGGSTDTQYF
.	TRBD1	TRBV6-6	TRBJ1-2	TGTGCCAGCATGATGACAGGGGGGTTCTATGGCTACACCTTC	CASMMTGGFYGYTF
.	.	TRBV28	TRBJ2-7	TGTGCCAGCAGTTTACCCCGGGGGGCCTCCTACGAGCAGTACTTC	CASSLPRGASYEQYF
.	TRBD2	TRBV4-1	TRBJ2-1	TGCGCCAGCAGCCAAGAAACTAGCGGGCGCTACAATGAGCAGTTCTTC	CASSQETSGRYNEQFF
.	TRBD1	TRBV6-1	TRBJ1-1	TGTGCCGGGCTGGACAGGGTGAACACTGAAGCTTTCTTT	CAGLDRVNTEAFF
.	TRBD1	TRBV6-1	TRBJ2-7	TGTGCCAGCAGTGAACAAACCGGGACAGGATCCTACGAGCAGTACTTC	CASSEQTGTGSYEQYF
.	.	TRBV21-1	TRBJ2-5	TGTGCCAGTTCGGATCGGGACAGGGCACGGGAGACCCAGTACTTC	CASSDRDRARETQYF
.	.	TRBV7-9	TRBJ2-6	TGTGCCAGCAGCCATAAGGGGGATCCTGGGGCCAACGTCCTGACTTTC	CASSHKGDPGANVLTF
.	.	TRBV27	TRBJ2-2	TGTGCCAGCAGTATAGCGCCCACCGGGGAGCTGTTTTTT	CASSIAPTGELFF
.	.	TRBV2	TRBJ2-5	TGTGCCAGCAGTCCCCTCCGACAGAAAGAGACCCAGTACTTC	CASSPLRQKETQYF
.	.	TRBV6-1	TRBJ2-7	TGTGCCAGCAGTGTCGAAACGGTCGGACGGGGCGAGCAGTACTTC	CASSVETVGRGEQYF
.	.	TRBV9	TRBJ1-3	TGTGCCAGCAGCGTAGAACCCGGGGGCACCATATATTTT	CASSVEPGGTIYF
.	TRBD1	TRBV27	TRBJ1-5	TGTGCCAGGGGACAGGGGTACCAGCCCCAGCATTTT	CARGQGYQPQHF
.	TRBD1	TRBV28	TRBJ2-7	TGTGCCAGCAGCCTCACTGCCGGGACAGGGAGCTCCTACGAGCAGTACTTC	CASSLTAGTGSSYEQYF
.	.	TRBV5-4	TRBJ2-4	TGTGCCAGCAGCCTGGGGCAGGGGATGGCCAAAAACATTCAGTACTTC	CASSLGQGMAKNIQYF
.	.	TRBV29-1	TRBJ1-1	TGCAGCGTTGAGGCAGGGCGGACTGAAGCTTTCTTT	CSVEAGRTEAFF
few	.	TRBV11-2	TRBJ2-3	TGTGCCAGCAGCTTAGGTCCTAGACTCACAGATACGCAGTATTTT	CASSLGPRLTDTQYF
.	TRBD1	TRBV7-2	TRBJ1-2	TGTGCCAGCAGCTTAAGTGGGGACAGAGCTAACTATGGCTACACCTTC	CASSLSGDRANYGYTF
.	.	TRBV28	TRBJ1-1	TGTGCCAGCAGTTTAGGCCCCCCCACTGAAGCTTTCTTT	CASSLGPPTEAFF
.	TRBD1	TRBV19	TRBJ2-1	TGTGCCAGTAGTTCGCCTCGGACAGGTGACAATGAGCAGTTCTTC	CASSSPRTGDNEQFF
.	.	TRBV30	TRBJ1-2	TGTGCCTGGAGTGTACTTAAGGGGCGCGCATCCCATAACCATGGCTACACCTTC	CAWSVLKGRASHNHGYTF